The 26 T cell receptor beta chains listed next were all sequenced from one sample in a study of blood T cells in healthy people across ages (dated by TCRdb to between 2014 and 2017). Library preparation employed 5' RACE. This sample was sequenced with an Illumina HiSeq 2500. A second PCR of roughly 6 to 11 cycles was run with a J-beta primer mix and a sample-barcoded 5' primer. The public reads were run again by TCRdb, first through fastp at Q25 and then through MiXCR, and only productive beta chains were kept. Rows with a matching CDR3 protein are joined into one entry that keeps the most common DNA and genes. This sample comprises 1,500,000 or so distinct CDR3 sequences, 35% to 45% of them detected only once. Of the sample, approximately 4% is held by the ten largest clones. Specimen: blood. The receptors shown here come from a woman between 18 and 29 years old in good health.

With regard to this clonotype: Its ends do not fully match the called genes, so a read error is possible. This sequence joins TRBV3-1 and TRBJ1-2, with 7 bases lining up with TRBD1. CDR3 length equals 14 residues. CDR1 and CDR2 (germline): LGHDT, YNNKEL (reference sequence). CDR3 nucleotide sequence: TGTGACAGCAGCCATGTGGGGACAGCCTATGGCTACACCTTC. It is translated as CDSSHVGTAYGYTF.

The gene calls are TRBV5-1 and TRBJ2-7, with TRBD2 matching over 8 bases. Per germline, CDR1 SGHRS and CDR2 YFSETQ. Trimming took 5 bases from V and 0 from J; bases not matched to a gene: 4. The CDR3 totals 14 residues. The CDR3 loop reads CASRAGTSSYEQYF. The CDR3, as DNA: TGCGCCAGCAGAGCCGGGACTAGCTCCTACGAGCAGTACTTC.

The rearrangement links TRBV11-2 to TRBJ2-5; TRBD1 matches at 7 bases. The CDR3 length is 14 residues. Per the germline V gene, CDR1 is SGHAT and CDR2 is FQNNGV. V lost 6 bases to trimming and J lost 1 base; unmatched junction nucleotides: 5. CDR3 amino acids: CASRKWDSQETQYF. CDR3 bases: TGTGCCAGCAGAAAGTGGGACAGCCAAGAGACCCAGTACTTC.

The chain carries TRBV4-3 and TRBJ1-2; D not resolved. V shed 1 base and J shed 3 bases, with 6 bases lying between them. This CDR3 is built from 13 residues. Germline V CDR1 and CDR2: LGHNA, YSLEER. CDR3 in DNA: TGCGCCAGCAGCCAAGTCGACTACTATGGCTACACCTTC. It codes for CASSQVDYYGYTF.

This chain connects TRBV12-3 or TRBV12-4 to TRBJ1-1, with TRBD1 identical over 7 bases. Trimming removed 7 bases from V and 6 bases from J; junction bases left unmatched: 14. The CDR3 totals 15 residues. The CDR3 nucleotides read TGTGCCAGCACCCTAGGGCCAGGGGGGGCGCCTGAAGCTTTCTTT. Translated: CASTLGPGGAPEAFF.

This chain connects TRBV4-3 to TRBJ2-5; no clear D gene. In germline, CDR1 is LGHNA, CDR2 YSLEER. V lost 0 bases and J 5 bases, leaving 13 bases between the germline ends. The CDR3 is made up of 15 amino acids. The CDR3 DNA follows: TGCGCCAGCAGCCAAGATCTTGGCCCCCGGGAGACCCAGTACTTC. This gives the protein CASSQDLGPRETQYF.

The gene calls are TRBV7-3 and TRBJ2-1; D not resolved. From germline, CDR1 is SGHTA and CDR2 FQGTGA. CDR3 length equals 15 residues. V dropped 9 bases and J dropped 0 bases, with 15 bases sitting between them. The CDR3 DNA sequence: TGTGCCAGTAGCCCCCGTTGGGCCTCCTACAATGAGCAGTTCTTC. Amino acids: CASSPRWASYNEQFF.

V is TRBV24-1 and J is TRBJ2-3; TRBD1 matches 9 bases. CDR3 length: 16 residues. J lost 6 bases, V lost 3 bases, and 9 bases had no gene match. Germline CDR1 KGHDR, CDR2 SFDVKD. CDR3 in DNA: TGTGCCACCAGTGATGCCGGGACAGGGAGCCCCGATACGCAGTATTTT. Translated: CATSDAGTGSPDTQYF.

This rearrangement joins TRBV13 to TRBJ1-1; D may be TRBD1 (5 bases). The CDR3 has 14 amino acids. V gave up 6 bases and J gave up 2 bases, with 13 bases separating them. Looked up from germline, CDR1 is PRHDT and CDR2 is FYEKMQ (reference sequence). The CDR3 protein is CASRLDRLNTEAFF. CDR3 DNA sequence: TGTGCCAGCAGGCTAGACAGATTAAACACTGAAGCTTTCTTT.

The chain employs TRBV27 and TRBJ1-5, with 9 bases matching TRBD1. The V gene end was trimmed by 5 bases and the J gene end by 5 bases; junction bases not matched to a gene: 7. The CDR3 loop spans 15 amino acids. Per germline, CDR1 MNHEY and CDR2 SMNVEV (reference sequence). CDR3 in DNA: TGTGCCAGCAGTCTACAGGGGGCGCCGGATCAGCCCCAGCATTTT. Translated: CASSLQGAPDQPQHF.

This clonotype was detected once. V and J are TRBV11-2 and TRBJ2-1; tentatively, D is TRBD2 (6 bases). Germline V gives CDR1 SGHAT, CDR2 FQNNGV. Trimming pared 1 base from V and 10 bases from J, leaving 11 bases between. The CDR3 has 13 residues. DNA of the CDR3: TGTGCCAGCAGCTTAGCGGCGGGGTGGGAGCAGTTCTTC. Its translation is CASSLAAGWEQFF.

The V gene is TRBV6-5, the J gene TRBJ2-3; perhaps TRBD2 as D (6 bases). From germline, CDR1 is MNHEY and CDR2 SVGAGI. V dropped 8 bases and J dropped 1 base, with 13 bases sitting between them. The CDR3 runs to 14 residues. DNA of the CDR3: TGTGCCAGCGGACTATGCAGGGGCACAGATACGCAGTATTTT. Translated: CASGLCRGTDTQYF.

Comments on this clonotype: Just one base apart from a much larger clone, this may be a read error. The chain is built from TRBV3-1 and TRBJ2-5; the match to TRBD2 covers 7 bases. Gene TRBJ2-1 matches the end of the DNA better, so the J call may be wrong. The germline CDR1 and CDR2 sequences are LGHDT and YNNKEL (reference sequence). The CDR3 has 14 residues. CDR3 sequence: CASSYGGTQETQFF. The DNA for the CDR3 is TGTGCCAGCAGCTACGGGGGGACTCAAGAGACCCAGTTCTTC.

V and J are TRBV28 and TRBJ2-5, with 7 bases aligning to TRBD1. The V gene end was trimmed by 1 base and the J gene end by 2 bases; junction bases not matched to a gene: 7. The V gene's germline CDR1 is MDHEN and CDR2 SYDVKM. The CDR3 contains 16 residues. CDR3 region: CASSLLRSGQQETQYF. CDR3 DNA sequence: TGTGCCAGCAGTTTATTGAGGTCGGGACAGCAAGAGACCCAGTACTTC. Looking up the rest from reference TRBV28 and TRBJ2-5 gives the full variable domain: DVKVTQSSRYLVKRTGEKVFLECVQDMDHENMFWYRQDPGLGLRLIYFSYDVKMKEKGDIPEGYSVSREKKERFSLILESASTNQTSMYLCASSLLRSGQQETQYFGPGTRLLVL.

This chain connects TRBV6-5 to TRBJ2-1; 7 bases align to TRBD2. V shed 6 bases and J 5 bases; nucleotides not matched to a gene: 13. CDR3 size: 16 residues. Per germline, CDR1 MNHEY and CDR2 SVGAGI. This CDR3 is CASRPQLAEYNNEQFF. The CDR3 DNA sequence: TGTGCCAGCAGGCCCCAGCTAGCGGAATACAACAATGAGCAGTTCTTC.

The genes are TRBV12-3 or TRBV12-4 and TRBJ2-3; D may be TRBD1 (6 bases). Trimming cost V 1 base and J 2 bases, with 10 bases left between them. The CDR3 runs to 15 residues. For the CDR3, the DNA is TGTGCCAGCAGTTTAGGGGTGGGGGCCACAGATACGCAGTATTTT. Residues: CASSLGVGATDTQYF.

The V call is TRBV24-1, the J call TRBJ2-2; D gene ambiguous. V lost 6 bases to trimming and J lost 1 base, with 5 bases between them. The CDR3 runs 13 residues. CDR1 and CDR2 (germline): KGHDR, SFDVKD. CDR3 residues: CATSNENTGELFF. The CDR3 DNA sequence: TGTGCCACCAGTAACGAGAACACCGGGGAGCTGTTTTTT.

This chain links TRBV4-3 with TRBJ1-2; the D gene is possibly TRBD1 (6 bases). The V gene's germline CDR1 is LGHNA and CDR2 YSLEER. V dropped 4 bases and J dropped 6 bases, with 24 bases sitting between them. This CDR3 is 17 amino acids long. The CDR3 protein is CASSPGALDSLSHGYTF. The CDR3 nucleotides read TGCGCCAGCAGCCCCGGGGCTCTGGACAGCTTATCCCATGGCTACACCTTC.

This clonotype was seen only a few times. The DNA for the CDR3 is TGTGCCAGCAGTACCCGGGCCCAGATCTCTGGAAACACCATATATTTT. This sequence encodes CASSTRAQISGNTIYF. The chain has TRBV6-5 and TRBJ1-3, with unresolved D. Germline V gene data show CDR1 as MNHEY and CDR2 as SVGAGI. This CDR3 region has 16 residues. V was clipped by 5 bases and J by 0 bases, with 14 bases between them.

Many counts were recorded for this clonotype. This rearrangement joins TRBV5-4 to TRBJ2-5; D unclear. The CDR3 extends over 12 amino acids. Per the germline V gene, CDR1 is SGHNT and CDR2 is YYREEE (reference sequence). Trimming cost V 4 bases and J 5 bases, with 9 bases left between them. CDR3 protein: CASSASMETQYF. The CDR3 region has the DNA TGTGCCAGCAGCGCCTCCATGGAGACCCAGTACTTC.

The chain employs TRBV7-9 and TRBJ2-3, with 12 bases identical to TRBD2. The CDR3 runs 17 residues. CDR1 is SEHNR, CDR2 FQNEAQ, per germline (reference sequence). After removal of 4 bases from V and 6 bases from J, the junction contained 11 bases not matched to a gene. CDR3 in DNA: TGTGCCAGCAGCTCGACAGCTAGCGGGGGGGCCGACGATACGCAGTATTTT. As protein: CASSSTASGGADDTQYF.

A note on this clonotype: A much larger clone is a single base away; this may be a read error. The V gene is TRBV20-1, the J gene TRBJ2-3, with D maybe TRBD2 (7 bases). The CDR3 consists of 16 residues. From germline, CDR1 is DFQATT and CDR2 SNEGSKA (reference sequence). The CDR3 nucleotides read TGCAGTGCTAGTGGGGGGCCTAGCGGTTTGGGAGATATGCAGTATTTT. Translation: CSASGGPSGLGDMQYF.

With respect to this clonotype: The junction does not match germline at one end; this may be a read error. The CDR3 here is CAGSFLAGVPTDTQYF. CDR3 sequence (DNA): TGTGCCGGCAGCTTTCTGGCGGGAGTTCCCACAGATACGCAGTATTTT. The chain carries TRBV7-2 and TRBJ2-3; TRBD2 agrees at 7 bases. This CDR3 has 16 amino acids. Germline V lookup: CDR1 SGHTA, CDR2 FQGNSA.

The chain combines TRBV20-1 with TRBJ2-7; 9 nucleotides agree with TRBD1. V lost 2 bases and J lost 4; bases outside the gene matches: 6. The CDR3 sequence is 14 residues long. Germline values: CDR1 DFQATT, CDR2 SNEGSKA (reference sequence). In DNA form, the CDR3 reads TGCAGTGCTAGAACAGGGGGCGAATTATACGAGCAGTACTTC. Translated, it gives CSARTGGELYEQYF.

At least ten counts were recorded for this clonotype. The chain joins TRBV12-3 or TRBV12-4 to TRBJ2-7, with 8 bases lining up with TRBD1. The V segment lost 5 bases and the J segment 2 bases; nucleotides outside the gene matches: 8. CDR3 length: 15 amino acids. CDR3 DNA: TGTGCCAGCAGTGGCTTACAGGGGGTAACCTACGAGCAGTACTTC. It encodes CASSGLQGVTYEQYF.

V is TRBV28 and J is TRBJ1-4; D remains ambiguous. This CDR3 is 12 amino acids long. Germline CDR1 reads MDHEN; CDR2 reads SYDVKM. V gave up 7 bases and J gave up 3 bases, with 6 bases separating them. CDR3 in amino acids: CASTEANEKLFF. Written as DNA, the CDR3 is TGTGCCAGCACGGAGGCTAATGAAAAACTGTTTTTT. Variable domain in full (rest from reference TRBV28 and TRBJ1-4): DVKVTQSSRYLVKRTGEKVFLECVQDMDHENMFWYRQDPGLGLRLIYFSYDVKMKEKGDIPEGYSVSREKKERFSLILESASTNQTSMYLCASTEANEKLFFGSGTQLSVL.